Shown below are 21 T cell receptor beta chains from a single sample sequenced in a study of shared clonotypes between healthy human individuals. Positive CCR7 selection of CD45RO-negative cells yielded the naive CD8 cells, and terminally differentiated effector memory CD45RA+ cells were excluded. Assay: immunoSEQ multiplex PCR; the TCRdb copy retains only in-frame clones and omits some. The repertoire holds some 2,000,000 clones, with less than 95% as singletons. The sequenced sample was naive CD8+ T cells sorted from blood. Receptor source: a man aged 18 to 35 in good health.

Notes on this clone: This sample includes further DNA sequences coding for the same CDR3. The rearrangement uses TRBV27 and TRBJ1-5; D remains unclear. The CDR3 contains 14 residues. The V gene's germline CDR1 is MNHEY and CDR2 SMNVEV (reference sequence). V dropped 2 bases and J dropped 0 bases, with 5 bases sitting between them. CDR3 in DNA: TGTGCCAGCAGTTTAGGAAGTAGCAATCAGCCCCAGCATTTT. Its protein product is CASSLGSSNQPQHF.

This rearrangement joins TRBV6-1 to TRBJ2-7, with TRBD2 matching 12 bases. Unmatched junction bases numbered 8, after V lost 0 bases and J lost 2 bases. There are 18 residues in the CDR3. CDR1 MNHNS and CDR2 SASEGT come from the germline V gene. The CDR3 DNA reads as TGTGCCAGCAGTGAAGCTCCGGGACTAGCGGGTTCCCCCTACGAGCAGTACTTC. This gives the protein CASSEAPGLAGSPYEQYF.

The CDR3 reads CASSPYSGNTIYF. CDR3 coding DNA: TGCGCCAGCAGCCCTTACTCTGGAAACACCATATATTTT. The chain combines TRBV4-1 with TRBJ1-3, with D unresolved. CDR3 length: 13 amino acids. Trimming pared 4 bases from V and 0 bases from J, leaving 4 bases between. Looked up from germline, CDR1 is MGHRA and CDR2 is YSYEKL.

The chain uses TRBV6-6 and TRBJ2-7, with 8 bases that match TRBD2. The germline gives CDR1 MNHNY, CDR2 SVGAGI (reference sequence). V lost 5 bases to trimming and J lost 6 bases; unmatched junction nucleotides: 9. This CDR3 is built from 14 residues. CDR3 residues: CASSPGLVPPEQYF. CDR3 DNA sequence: TGTGCCAGCAGTCCGGGACTAGTGCCTCCCGAGCAGTACTTC.

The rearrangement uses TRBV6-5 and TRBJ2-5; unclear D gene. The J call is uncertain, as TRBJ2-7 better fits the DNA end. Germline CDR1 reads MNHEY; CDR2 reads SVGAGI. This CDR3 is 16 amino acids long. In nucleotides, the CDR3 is TGTGCCAGCAGTTACTCGTACGGCTTGGAAGCCTACGAGCAGTACTTC. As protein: CASSYSYGLEAYEQYF.

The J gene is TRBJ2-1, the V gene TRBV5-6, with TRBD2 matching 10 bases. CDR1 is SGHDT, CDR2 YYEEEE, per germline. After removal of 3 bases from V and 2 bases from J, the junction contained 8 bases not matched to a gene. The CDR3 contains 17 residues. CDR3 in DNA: TGTGCCAGCAGCTGGGGGACTAGCGAATTAGCCTACAATGAGCAGTTCTTC. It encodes CASSWGTSELAYNEQFF.

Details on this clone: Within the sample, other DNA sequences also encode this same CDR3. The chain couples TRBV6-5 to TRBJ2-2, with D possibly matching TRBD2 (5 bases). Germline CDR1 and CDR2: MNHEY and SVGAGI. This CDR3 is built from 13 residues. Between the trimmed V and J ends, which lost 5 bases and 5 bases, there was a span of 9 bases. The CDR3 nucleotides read TGTGCCAGCAGTCTTTCGGGGACCGGGGAGCTGTTTTTT. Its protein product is CASSLSGTGELFF.

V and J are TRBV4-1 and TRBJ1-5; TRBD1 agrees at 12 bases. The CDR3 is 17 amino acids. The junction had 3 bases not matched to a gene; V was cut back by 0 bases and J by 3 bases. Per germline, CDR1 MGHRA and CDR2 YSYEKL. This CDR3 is CASSQDGTGGLNQPQHF. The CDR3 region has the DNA TGCGCCAGCAGCCAAGATGGGACAGGGGGCCTCAATCAGCCCCAGCATTTT.

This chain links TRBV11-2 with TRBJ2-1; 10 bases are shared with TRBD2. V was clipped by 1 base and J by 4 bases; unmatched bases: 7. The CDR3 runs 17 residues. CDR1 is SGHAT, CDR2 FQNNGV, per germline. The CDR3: CASSLGFQRGGYNEQFF. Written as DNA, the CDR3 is TGTGCCAGCAGCTTAGGGTTCCAGCGGGGGGGATACAATGAGCAGTTCTTC.

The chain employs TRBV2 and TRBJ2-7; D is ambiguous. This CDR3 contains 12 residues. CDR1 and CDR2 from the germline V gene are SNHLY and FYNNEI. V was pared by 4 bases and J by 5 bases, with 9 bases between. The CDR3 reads CASSARLDEQYF. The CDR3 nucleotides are TGTGCCAGCAGTGCCAGACTCGACGAGCAGTACTTC.

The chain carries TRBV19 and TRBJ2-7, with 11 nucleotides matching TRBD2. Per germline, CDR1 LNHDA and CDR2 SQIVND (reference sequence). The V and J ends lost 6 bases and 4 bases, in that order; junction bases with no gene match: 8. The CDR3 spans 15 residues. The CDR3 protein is CASSHGLAGGYEQYF. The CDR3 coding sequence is TGTGCCAGTAGCCACGGGCTAGCGGGAGGATACGAGCAGTACTTC.

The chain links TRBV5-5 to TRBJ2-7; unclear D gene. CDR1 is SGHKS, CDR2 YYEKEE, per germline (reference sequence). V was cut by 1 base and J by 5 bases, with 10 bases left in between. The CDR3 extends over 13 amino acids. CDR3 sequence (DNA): TGTGCCAGCAGCTTGATGAGGTGGAACGAGCAGTACTTC. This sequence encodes CASSLMRWNEQYF.

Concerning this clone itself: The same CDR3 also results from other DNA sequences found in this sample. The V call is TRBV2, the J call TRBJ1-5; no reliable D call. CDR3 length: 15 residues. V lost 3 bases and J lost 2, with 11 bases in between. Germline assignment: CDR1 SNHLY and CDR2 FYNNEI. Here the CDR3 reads CASSEGRIGNQPQHF. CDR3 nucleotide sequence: TGTGCCAGCAGTGAGGGGAGAATCGGCAATCAGCCCCAGCATTTT.

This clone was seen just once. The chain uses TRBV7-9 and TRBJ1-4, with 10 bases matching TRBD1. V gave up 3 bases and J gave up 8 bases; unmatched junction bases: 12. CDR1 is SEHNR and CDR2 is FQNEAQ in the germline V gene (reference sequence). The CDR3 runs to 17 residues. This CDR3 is CASSFGTGEGVGEKLFF. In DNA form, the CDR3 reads TGTGCCAGCAGCTTCGGGACAGGGGAAGGGGTAGGCGAAAAACTGTTTTTT.

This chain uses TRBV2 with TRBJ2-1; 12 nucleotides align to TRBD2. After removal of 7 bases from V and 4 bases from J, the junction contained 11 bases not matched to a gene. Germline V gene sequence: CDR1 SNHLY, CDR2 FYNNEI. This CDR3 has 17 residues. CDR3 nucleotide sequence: TGTGCCAGCACCCGGACTAGCGGGGCCCCAAGGTACAATGAGCAGTTCTTC. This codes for CASTRTSGAPRYNEQFF.

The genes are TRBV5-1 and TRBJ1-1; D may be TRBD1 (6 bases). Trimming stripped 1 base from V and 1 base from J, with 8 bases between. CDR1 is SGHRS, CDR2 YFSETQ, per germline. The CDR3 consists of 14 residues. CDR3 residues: CASSLTGQNTEAFF. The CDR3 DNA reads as TGCGCCAGCAGCTTGACAGGGCAGAACACTGAAGCTTTCTTT.

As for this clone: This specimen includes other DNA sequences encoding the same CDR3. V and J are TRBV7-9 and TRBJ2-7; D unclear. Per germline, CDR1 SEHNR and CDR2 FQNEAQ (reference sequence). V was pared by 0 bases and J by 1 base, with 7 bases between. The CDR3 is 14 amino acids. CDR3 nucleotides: TGTGCCAGCAGCTTAGCGCTGAGATCCTACGAGCAGTACTTC. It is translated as CASSLALRSYEQYF.

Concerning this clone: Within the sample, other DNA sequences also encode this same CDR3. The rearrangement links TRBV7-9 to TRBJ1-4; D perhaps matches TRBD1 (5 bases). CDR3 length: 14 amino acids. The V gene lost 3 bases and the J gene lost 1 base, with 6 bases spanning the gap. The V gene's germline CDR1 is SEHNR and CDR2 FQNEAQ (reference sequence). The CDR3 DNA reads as TGTGCCAGCAGCTTGCAGGGAACTAATGAAAAACTGTTTTTT. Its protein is CASSLQGTNEKLFF.

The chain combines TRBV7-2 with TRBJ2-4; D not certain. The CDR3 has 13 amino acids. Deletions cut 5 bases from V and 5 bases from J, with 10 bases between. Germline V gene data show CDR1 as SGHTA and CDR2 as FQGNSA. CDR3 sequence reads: CASSRSSENIQYF. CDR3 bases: TGTGCCAGCAGCCGGAGCTCGGAAAACATTCAGTACTTC.

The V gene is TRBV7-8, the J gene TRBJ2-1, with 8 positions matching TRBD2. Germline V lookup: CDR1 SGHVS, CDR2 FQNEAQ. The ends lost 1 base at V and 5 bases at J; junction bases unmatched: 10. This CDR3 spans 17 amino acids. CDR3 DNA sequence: TGTGCCAGCAGCTTAGAGGCGGCTAGCGGGCCTGACAATGAGCAGTTCTTC. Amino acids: CASSLEAASGPDNEQFF. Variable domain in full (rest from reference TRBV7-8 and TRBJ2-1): GAGVSQSPRYKVAKRGQDVALRCDPISGHVSLFWYQQALGQGPEFLTYFQNEAQLDKSGLPSDRFFAERPEGSVSTLKIQRTQQEDSAVYLCASSLEAASGPDNEQFFGPGTRLTVL.

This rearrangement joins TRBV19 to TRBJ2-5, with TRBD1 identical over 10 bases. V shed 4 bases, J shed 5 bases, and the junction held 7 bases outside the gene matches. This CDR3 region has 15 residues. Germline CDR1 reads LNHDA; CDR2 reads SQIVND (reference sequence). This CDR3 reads CASSTWTGGQETQYF. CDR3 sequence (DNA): TGTGCCAGTAGTACCTGGACAGGGGGACAGGAGACCCAGTACTTC.